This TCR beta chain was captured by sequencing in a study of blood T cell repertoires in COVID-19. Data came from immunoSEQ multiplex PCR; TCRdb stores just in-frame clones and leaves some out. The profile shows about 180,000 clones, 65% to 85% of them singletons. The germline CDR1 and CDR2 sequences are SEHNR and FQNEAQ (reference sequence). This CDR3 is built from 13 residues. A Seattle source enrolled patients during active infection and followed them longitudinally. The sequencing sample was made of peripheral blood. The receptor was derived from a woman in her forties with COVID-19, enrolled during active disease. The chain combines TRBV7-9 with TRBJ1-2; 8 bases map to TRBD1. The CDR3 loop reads CGSNTGGSYGYTF. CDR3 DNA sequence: TGTGGTAGCAATACAGGGGGTAGCTATGGCTACACCTTC.